Listed below are T cell receptor beta chains from one sample, sequenced in a study of blood T cell repertoires in COVID-19. Using immunoSEQ multiplex PCR, the repertoire was profiled, and TCRdb retains in-frame clones only, with some absent. This sample has approximately 180,000 clones, with approximately 88% found just once. The sequenced material came from peripheral blood. The receptors were gathered from a woman aged 40 to 49 with COVID-19, enrolled during active disease. Both conserved end residues are part of each CDR3. The D gene is left open where the match is weak. Expanded clones are given a class, and other clones once, few, many or no size at all.

>TRBJ1-1|once|.|TRBV3-1/TRBV3-2
TGTGCCAGCAGCCAAGAGGGGGGGCATTCAGGGAACACTGAAGCTTTCTTT
CASSQEGGHSGNTEAFF
>TRBJ2-7|.|.|TRBV10-1
TGCGCCAGCAGTGTCGGGGTTATCGACGAGCAGTACTTC
CASSVGVIDEQYF
>TRBJ2-6|.|TRBD1|TRBV14
TGTGCCAGCAGCCACTACGACAGGGGGTCGGGACCATACTCTGGGGCCAACGTCCTGACTTTC
CASSHYDRGSGPYSGANVLTF
>TRBJ1-1|.|.|TRBV11-2
TGTGCCAGCAGCTTCGGTCGAGGCACTGAAGCTTTCTTT
CASSFGRGTEAFF
>TRBJ1-1|.|.|TRBV19
TGTGCCAGTAGTATTCCGAAACAGGGTCGGCGTTTTGAAGCTTTCTTT
CASSIPKQGRRFEAFF
>TRBJ1-5|.|TRBD1|TRBV11-1
TGTGCCAGCAGCGGGACAGGGGAGGGTCAGCCCCAGCATTTT
CASSGTGEGQPQHF
>TRBJ2-7|.|TRBD2|TRBV19
TGTGCCAGTAGTAACGGACTAGCGGGGGCCTACGAGCAGTACTTC
CASSNGLAGAYEQYF
>TRBJ1-2|.|TRBD1|TRBV11-1
TGTGCCAGCAGCGACGGACAGGACTATGGCTACACCTTC
CASSDGQDYGYTF
>TRBJ1-3|.|.|TRBV18
TGTGCCAGCTCACCAGTGGGAGTTTCCCTATTAACTGGAAACACCATATATTTT
CASSPVGVSLLTGNTIYF
>TRBJ1-5|.|.|TRBV5-6
TGTGCCAGCAGCTCCACAGGGTTGGGCAATCAGCCCCAGCATTTT
CASSSTGLGNQPQHF
>TRBJ1-2|.|.|TRBV5-8
TGTGCCAGCAGCATAAGACAGGCGGCGGGCTACACCTTC
CASSIRQAAGYTF
>TRBJ1-3|.|.|TRBV7-9
TGTGCCAGCAGCTTGAGAGGGATCGGAAACACCATATATTTT
CASSLRGIGNTIYF
>TRBJ1-2|.|.|TRBV27
TGTGCCAGCAGTTGGGGGGTTAACTATGGCTACACCTTC
CASSWGVNYGYTF
>TRBJ2-2|.|.|TRBV9
TGTGCCAGCAGCGCCACAGGGTCCGGGGAGCTGTTTTTT
CASSATGSGELFF
>TRBJ1-1|.|TRBD1|TRBV5-6
TGTGCCAGCAGCCCCGGGACAGGGATGCCTGAAGCTTTCTTT
CASSPGTGMPEAFF
>TRBJ1-2|.|TRBD1|TRBV29-1
TGCAGCGTTGGGACAGGTGGCTACACCTTC
CSVGTGGYTF
>TRBJ2-3|.|TRBD2|TRBV10-1
TGCGCCAGCAGGGGACTAGCGGGACCCACAGATACGCAGTATTTT
CASRGLAGPTDTQYF
>TRBJ1-5|.|.|TRBV12-3/TRBV12-4
TGTGCCAGCAGCCTACACAGGGTGTCCCAGCATTTT
CASSLHRVSQHF
>TRBJ1-3|.|TRBD1|TRBV5-1
TGCGCCAGCAGCTTGGACAGGGGATCTGGAAACACCATATATTTT
CASSLDRGSGNTIYF
>TRBJ1-1|.|TRBD1|TRBV9
TGTGCCAGCAGCCCCGGACAGGGAATGGGAGCTTTCTTT
CASSPGQGMGAFF
>TRBJ2-2|.|.|TRBV3-1/TRBV3-2
TGTGCCAGCAGCCGTTCGGTTAGCAGCGGGGAGCTGTTTTTT
CASSRSVSSGELFF
>TRBJ2-5|once|.|TRBV5-8
TGTGCCAGCAGCGAGGGAAAGGTGGCGGGGAGAGAGACCCAGTACTTC
CASSEGKVAGRETQYF
>TRBJ2-1|.|.|TRBV5-1
TGCGCCAGCAGCTCGAGCGCGGGGGCGGGGTACAATGAGCAGTTCTTC
CASSSSAGAGYNEQFF
>TRBJ2-3|.|.|TRBV24-1
TGTGCCACCTTAGGGGCAGATACGCAGTATTTT
CATLGADTQYF
>TRBJ2-7|.|TRBD2|TRBV6-5
TGTGCCAGCAGGAACACGGGGGGACCGTGGGACGAGCAGTACTTC
CASRNTGGPWDEQYF
>TRBJ1-4|.|.|TRBV18
TGTGCCAGCTCACCACCGGGGGCGCTGAGGGAAAAACTGTTTTTT
CASSPPGALREKLFF
>TRBJ1-5|.|TRBD1|TRBV14
TGTGCCAGCAGCAAGACAGGGGGCCGTGGTCAGCCCCAGCATTTT
CASSKTGGRGQPQHF
>TRBJ2-1|few|TRBD2|TRBV19
TGTGCCAGTAGTACCTCCGGGACTAGCGGAAGGAATGAGCAGTTCTTC
CASSTSGTSGRNEQFF
>TRBJ2-1|once|.|TRBV9
TGTGCCAGCAGCTTACGGGGATCCTACAATGAGCAGTTCTTC
CASSLRGSYNEQFF
>TRBJ1-2|.|TRBD1|TRBV5-6
TGTGCCAGCAGCTTGGCGGGACAGGGGGCGGATGGCTACACCTTC
CASSLAGQGADGYTF
>TRBJ2-7|.|.|TRBV5-1
TGCGCCAGCAGCTTGGGTGGCAGCTCCTACGAGCAGTACTTC
CASSLGGSSYEQYF
>TRBJ2-3|once|TRBD2|TRBV7-2
TGTGCCAGCAGCTTCGTAGCGGGGGGGACTCTGGATACGCAGTATTTT
CASSFVAGGTLDTQYF
>TRBJ2-7|few|.|TRBV6-5
TGTGCCTGGCAGAGCGAACCCTACGAGCAGTACTTC
CAWQSEPYEQYF
>TRBJ1-6|.|.|TRBV27
TGTGCCAGCAGTTTCAGAACCTATAATTCACCCCTCCACTTT
CASSFRTYNSPLHF
>TRBJ2-3|once|TRBD2|TRBV6-6
TGTGCCAGCAGAAGCCGGGGGGGCGAGGATACGCAGTATTTT
CASRSRGGEDTQYF
>TRBJ2-1|.|TRBD2|TRBV10-2
TGCGCCAGCACGGGGACTAGCGGGGAGTTCTTC
CASTGTSGEFF
>TRBJ2-1|.|.|TRBV7-9
TGTGCCAGCAGCTTAACCCAGGCCTACAATGAGCAGTTCTTC
CASSLTQAYNEQFF
>TRBJ1-5|.|.|TRBV5-1
TGCGCCAGCAGCTTGGCGGGGGTCGTCAATCAGCCCCAGCATTTT
CASSLAGVVNQPQHF
>TRBJ2-2|.|TRBD1|TRBV6-5
TGTGCCAGCAACCGACAGGGAAACACCGGGGAGCTGTTTTTT
CASNRQGNTGELFF
>TRBJ1-1|.|TRBD1|TRBV2
TGTGCCAGTCCTGACAGGGCGAACACTGAAGCTTTCTTT
CASPDRANTEAFF
>TRBJ2-7|.|TRBD2|TRBV5-6
TGTGCCAGCAGCTTTACTAGCGGCTCCTACGAGCAGTACTTC
CASSFTSGSYEQYF